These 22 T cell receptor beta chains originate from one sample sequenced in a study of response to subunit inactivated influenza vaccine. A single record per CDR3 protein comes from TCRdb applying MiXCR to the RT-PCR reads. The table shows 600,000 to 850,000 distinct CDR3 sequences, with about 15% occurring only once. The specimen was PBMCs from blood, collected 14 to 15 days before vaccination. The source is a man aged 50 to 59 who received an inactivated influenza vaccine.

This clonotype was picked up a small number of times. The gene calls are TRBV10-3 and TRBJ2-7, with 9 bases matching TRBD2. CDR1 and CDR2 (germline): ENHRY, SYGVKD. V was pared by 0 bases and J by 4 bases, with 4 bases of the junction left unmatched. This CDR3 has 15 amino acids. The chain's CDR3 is CAISESALAGYEQYF. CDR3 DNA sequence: TGTGCCATCAGTGAGTCCGCCCTAGCGGGGTACGAGCAGTACTTC.

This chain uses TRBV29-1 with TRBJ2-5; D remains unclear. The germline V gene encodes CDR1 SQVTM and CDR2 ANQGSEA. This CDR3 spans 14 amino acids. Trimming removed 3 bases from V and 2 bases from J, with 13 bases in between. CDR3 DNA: TGCAGCGTTGACGAACAACAGTCTCAAGAGACCCAGTACTTC. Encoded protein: CSVDEQQSQETQYF.

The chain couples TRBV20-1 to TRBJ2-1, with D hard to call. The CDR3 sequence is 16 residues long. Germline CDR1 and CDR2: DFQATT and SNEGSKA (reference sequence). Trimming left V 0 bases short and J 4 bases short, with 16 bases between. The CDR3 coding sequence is TGCAGTGCTAGAGATCTCTCCGGAGACCGATACAATGAGCAGTTCTTC. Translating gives CSARDLSGDRYNEQFF.

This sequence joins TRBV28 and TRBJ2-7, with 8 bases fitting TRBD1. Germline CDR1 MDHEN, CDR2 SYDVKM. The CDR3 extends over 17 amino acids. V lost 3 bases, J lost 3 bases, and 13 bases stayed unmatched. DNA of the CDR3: TGTGCCAGCAGTTTTCCCCTTACAGGACAGGGATTCTACGAGCAGTACTTC. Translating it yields CASSFPLTGQGFYEQYF.

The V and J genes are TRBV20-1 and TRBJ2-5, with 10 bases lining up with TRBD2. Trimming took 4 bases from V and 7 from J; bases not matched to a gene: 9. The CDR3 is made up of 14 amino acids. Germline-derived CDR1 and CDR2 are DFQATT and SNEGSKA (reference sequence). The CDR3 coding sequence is TGCAGTGCTACCCCGACTAGCGGGCAAAGGACCCAGTACTTC. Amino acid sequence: CSATPTSGQRTQYF.

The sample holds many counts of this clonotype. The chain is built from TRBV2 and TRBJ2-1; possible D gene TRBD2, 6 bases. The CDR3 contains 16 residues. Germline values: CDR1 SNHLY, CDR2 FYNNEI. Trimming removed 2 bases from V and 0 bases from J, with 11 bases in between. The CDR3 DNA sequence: TGTGCCAGCAGTGAACAGCGGGTGAGCTCCTACAATGAGCAGTTCTTC. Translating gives CASSEQRVSSYNEQFF.

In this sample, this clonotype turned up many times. The CDR3 DNA sequence: TGTGCCAGCAGCTTAGGGGGTAGGGATTACGAGCAGTACTTC. Protein product: CASSLGGRDYEQYF. The rearrangement links TRBV7-3 to TRBJ2-7; either TRBD1 or TRBD2 may supply D (5 bases each). Looked up from germline, CDR1 is SGHTA and CDR2 is FQGTGA. V was trimmed by 2 bases and J by 4 bases, leaving 12 bases between them. This CDR3 is built from 14 residues.

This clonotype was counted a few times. CDR3 nucleotide sequence: TGTGCCAGCAATCGATTTAGCAATCAGCCCCAGCATTTT. This encodes CASNRFSNQPQHF. The V gene is TRBV28, the J gene TRBJ1-5; D call uncertain. The germline gives CDR1 MDHEN, CDR2 SYDVKM. The CDR3 extends over 13 amino acids. V shed 7 bases and J shed 0 bases, with 7 bases lying between them.

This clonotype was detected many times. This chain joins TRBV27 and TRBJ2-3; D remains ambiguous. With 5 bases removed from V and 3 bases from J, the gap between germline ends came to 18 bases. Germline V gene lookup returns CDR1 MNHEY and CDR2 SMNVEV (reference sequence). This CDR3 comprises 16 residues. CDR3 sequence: CASSLLAGRMTDTQYF. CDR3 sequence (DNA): TGTGCCAGCAGTCTCCTGGCCGGGCGGATGACAGATACGCAGTATTTT.

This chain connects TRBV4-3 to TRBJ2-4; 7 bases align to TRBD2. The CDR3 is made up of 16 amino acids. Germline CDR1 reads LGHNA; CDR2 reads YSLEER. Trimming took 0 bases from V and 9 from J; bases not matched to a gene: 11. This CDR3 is CASSQDLGRELGIQYF. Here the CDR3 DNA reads TGCGCCAGCAGCCAAGATCTCGGGCGGGAGTTAGGCATTCAGTACTTC.

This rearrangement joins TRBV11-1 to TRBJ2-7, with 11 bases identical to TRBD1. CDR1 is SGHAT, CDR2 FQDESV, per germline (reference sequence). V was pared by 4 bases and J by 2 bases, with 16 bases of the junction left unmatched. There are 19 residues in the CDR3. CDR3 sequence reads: CASSSNGGLDRGLPYEQYF. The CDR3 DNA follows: TGTGCCAGCAGCTCTAATGGGGGGTTGGACAGGGGGCTTCCCTACGAGCAGTACTTC.

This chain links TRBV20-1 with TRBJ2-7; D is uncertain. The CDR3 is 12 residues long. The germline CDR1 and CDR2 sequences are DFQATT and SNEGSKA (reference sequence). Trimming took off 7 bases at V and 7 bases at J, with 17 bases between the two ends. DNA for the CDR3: TGCAGTGTTCGCGCAAGGGTGGGGGAGCAGTACTTC. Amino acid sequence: CSVRARVGEQYF.

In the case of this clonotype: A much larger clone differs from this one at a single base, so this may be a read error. CDR3 sequence: CSALHVHRAYNEQFF. CDR3 DNA sequence: TGCAGTGCGCTCCATGTTCACAGGGCCTACAATGAGCAGTTCTTC. The chain employs TRBV20-1 and TRBJ2-1; the D gene is possibly TRBD1 (6 bases). This CDR3 comprises 15 residues. V gave up 6 bases and J gave up 2 bases, with 17 bases separating them. CDR1 and CDR2 (germline): DFQATT, SNEGSKA (reference sequence).

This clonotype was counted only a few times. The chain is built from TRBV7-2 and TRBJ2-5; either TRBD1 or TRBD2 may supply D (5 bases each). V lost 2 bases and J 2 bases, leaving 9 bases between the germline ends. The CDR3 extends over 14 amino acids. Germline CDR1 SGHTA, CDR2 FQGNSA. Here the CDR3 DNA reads TGTGCCAGCAGCTTATGGGGACGACAAGAGACCCAGTACTTC. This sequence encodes CASSLWGRQETQYF. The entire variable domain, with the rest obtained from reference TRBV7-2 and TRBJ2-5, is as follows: GAGVSQSPSNKVTEKGKDVELRCDPISGHTALYWYRQSLGQGLEFLIYFQGNSAPDKSGLPSDRFSAERTGGSVSTLTIQRTQQEDSAVYLCASSLWGRQETQYFGPGTRLLVL.

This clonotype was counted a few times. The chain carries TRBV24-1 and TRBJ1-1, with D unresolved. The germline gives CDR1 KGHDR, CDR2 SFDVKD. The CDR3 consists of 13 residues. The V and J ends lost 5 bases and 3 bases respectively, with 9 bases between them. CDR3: CATSGHEDTEAFF. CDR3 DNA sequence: TGTGCCACCAGTGGGCACGAGGACACTGAAGCTTTCTTT.

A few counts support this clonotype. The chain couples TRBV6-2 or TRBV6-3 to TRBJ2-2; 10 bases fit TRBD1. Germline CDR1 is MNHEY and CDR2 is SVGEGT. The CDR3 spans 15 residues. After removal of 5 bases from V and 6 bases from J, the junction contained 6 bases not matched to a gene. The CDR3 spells CASSERQGAAGELFF. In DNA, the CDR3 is TGTGCCAGCAGTGAGAGACAGGGGGCAGCCGGGGAGCTGTTTTTT.

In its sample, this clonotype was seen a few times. CDR3 loop: CASSSNRVAYTF. The CDR3 nucleotides are TGTGCCAGCAGCTCGAACAGGGTTGCCTACACCTTC. The V gene is TRBV7-9, the J gene TRBJ1-2; perhaps TRBD1 as D (6 bases). The CDR3 totals 12 residues. Trimming left V 4 bases short and J 10 bases short, with 13 bases between. The germline V gene has CDR1 SEHNR and CDR2 FQNEAQ (reference sequence).

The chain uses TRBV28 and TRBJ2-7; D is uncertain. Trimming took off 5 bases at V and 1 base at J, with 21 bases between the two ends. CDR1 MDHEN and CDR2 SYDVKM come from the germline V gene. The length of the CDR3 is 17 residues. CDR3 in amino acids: CASSLPLVVSASYEQYF. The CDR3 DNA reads TGTGCCAGCAGTCTCCCCCTGGTCGTATCGGCGTCCTACGAGCAGTACTTC.

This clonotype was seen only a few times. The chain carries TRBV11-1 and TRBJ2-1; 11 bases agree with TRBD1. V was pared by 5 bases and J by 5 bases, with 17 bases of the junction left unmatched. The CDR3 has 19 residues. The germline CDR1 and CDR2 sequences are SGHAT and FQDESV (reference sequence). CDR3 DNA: TGTGCCAGCAGCCGGAAGAGGACAGGGGGCCTGGGAAAGGACAATGAGCAGTTCTTC. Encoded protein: CASSRKRTGGLGKDNEQFF.

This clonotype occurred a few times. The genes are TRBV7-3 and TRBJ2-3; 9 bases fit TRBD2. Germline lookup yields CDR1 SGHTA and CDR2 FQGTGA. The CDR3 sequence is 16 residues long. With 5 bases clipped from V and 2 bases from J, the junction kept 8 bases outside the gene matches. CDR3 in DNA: TGTGCCAGCAGCCGCGGGACTAGCAGGAACACAGATACGCAGTATTTT. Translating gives CASSRGTSRNTDTQYF.

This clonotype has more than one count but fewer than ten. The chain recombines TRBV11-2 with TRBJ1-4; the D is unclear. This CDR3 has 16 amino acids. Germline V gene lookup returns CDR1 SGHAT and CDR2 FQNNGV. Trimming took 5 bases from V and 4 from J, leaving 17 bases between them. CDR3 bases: TGTGCCAGCAGCGGCGCCGGAGTCAGTGATAATGAAAAACTGTTTTTT. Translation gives CASSGAGVSDNEKLFF.

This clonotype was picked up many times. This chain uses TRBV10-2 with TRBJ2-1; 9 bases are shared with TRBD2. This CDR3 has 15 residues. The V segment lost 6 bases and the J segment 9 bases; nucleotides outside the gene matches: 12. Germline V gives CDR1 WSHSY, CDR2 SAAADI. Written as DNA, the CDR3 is TGCGCCAGCAGGGGGGTTAGCGGGAGTAGGGGTGAGCAGTTCTTC. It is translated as CASRGVSGSRGEQFF.